This T cell receptor (beta chain) was documented in a study of blood T cell repertoires in COVID-19. V gave up 1 base and J gave up 6 bases, with 19 bases separating them. The CDR3 extends over 16 amino acids. Germline assignment: CDR1 LNHDA and CDR2 SQIVND (reference sequence). As processed by the authors: Amplification of reference gene primers was used by the study to estimate nucleated cell counts. Profiling relied on immunoSEQ multiplex PCR, and the TCRdb table lists in-frame clones only, not all of them. V, J and clone size reflect that table, while D and trimming were determined from the DNA. The sample has more than 150,000 clones, under 85% seen once.

This chain links TRBV19 with TRBJ2-7, with D maybe TRBD1 (6 bases). Sequencing used peripheral blood. The origin of this receptor is a man aged 65 to 79 who had recovered from COVID-19. CDR3 region: CASSIGTAFRGGEQYF. CDR3 nucleotides: TGTGCCAGTAGTATAGGGACAGCGTTCAGGGGTGGCGAGCAGTACTTC.